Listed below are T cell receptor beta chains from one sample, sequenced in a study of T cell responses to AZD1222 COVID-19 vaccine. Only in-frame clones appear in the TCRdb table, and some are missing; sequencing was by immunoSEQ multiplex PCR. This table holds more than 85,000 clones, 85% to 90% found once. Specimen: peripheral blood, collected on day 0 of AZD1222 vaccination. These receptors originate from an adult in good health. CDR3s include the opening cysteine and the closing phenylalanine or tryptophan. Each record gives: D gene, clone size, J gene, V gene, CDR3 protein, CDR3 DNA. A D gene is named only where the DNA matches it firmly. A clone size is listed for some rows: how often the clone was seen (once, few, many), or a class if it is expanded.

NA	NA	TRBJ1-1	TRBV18	CASSPPGANTEAFF	TGTGCCAGCTCACCTCCAGGGGCGAACACTGAAGCTTTCTTT
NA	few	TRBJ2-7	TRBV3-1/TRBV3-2	CASSMHYEQYF	TGTGCCAGCAGCATGCACTACGAGCAGTACTTC
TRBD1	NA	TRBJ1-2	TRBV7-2	CASSLVGTGSHGYGYTF	TGTGCCAGCAGCTTAGTGGGGACAGGATCTCACGGCTATGGCTACACCTTC
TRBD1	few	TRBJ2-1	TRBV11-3	CASTQGAGNEQFF	TGTGCCAGCACGCAGGGGGCGGGCAATGAGCAGTTCTTC
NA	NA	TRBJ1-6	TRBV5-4	CASSPEWGRSPLHF	TGTGCCAGCAGCCCTGAATGGGGTCGGTCACCCCTCCACTTT
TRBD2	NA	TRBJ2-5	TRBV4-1	CASSQVWASGGSQETQYF	TGCGCCAGCAGCCAAGTTTGGGCTAGCGGGGGCTCTCAAGAGACCCAGTACTTC
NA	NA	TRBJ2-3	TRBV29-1	CSVYSWANTDTQYF	TGCAGCGTTTACTCGTGGGCAAACACAGATACGCAGTATTTT
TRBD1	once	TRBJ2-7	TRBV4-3	CASSREGINRGSYEQYF	TGCGCCAGCAGCCGAGAAGGAATCAACAGGGGTTCCTACGAGCAGTACTTC
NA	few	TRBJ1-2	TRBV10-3	CAISDTSTPYGYTF	TGTGCCATCAGTGATACCTCAACCCCCTATGGCTACACCTTC
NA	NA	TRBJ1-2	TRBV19	CASSRGYGYTF	TGTGCCAGTAGCCGGGGCTATGGCTACACCTTC
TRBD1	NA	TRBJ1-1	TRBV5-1	CASNQGAGDTEAFF	TGCGCCAGCAATCAGGGGGCGGGGGACACTGAAGCTTTCTTT
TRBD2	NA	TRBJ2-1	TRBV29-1	CSDTSGGYNEQFF	TGCAGCGACACTAGCGGGGGATACAATGAGCAGTTCTTC
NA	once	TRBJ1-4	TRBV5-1	CASSLAMGFNNEKLFF	TGCGCCAGCAGCTTGGCGATGGGCTTTAATAATGAAAAACTGTTTTTT
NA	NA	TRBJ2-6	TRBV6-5	CASRLASGANVLTF	TGTGCCAGCAGACTAGCTTCAGGGGCCAACGTCCTGACTTTC
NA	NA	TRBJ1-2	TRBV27	CASSLSGRIYGYTF	TGTGCCAGCAGTTTATCGGGACGAATATATGGCTACACCTTC
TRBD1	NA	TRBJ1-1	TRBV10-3	CAISESATGESTEAFF	TGTGCCATCAGTGAGTCAGCGACAGGGGAGAGTACTGAAGCTTTCTTT
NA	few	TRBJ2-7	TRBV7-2	CASSLLGGGGDYEQYF	TGTGCCAGCAGCTTATTGGGGGGCGGGGGCGACTACGAGCAGTACTTC
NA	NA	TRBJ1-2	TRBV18	CASSQRDGGYTF	TGTGCCAGCTCACAACGGGACGGTGGCTACACCTTC
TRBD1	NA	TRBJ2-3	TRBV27	CATRPTGATDTQYF	TGTGCCACCAGGCCCACAGGGGCCACAGATACGCAGTATTTT
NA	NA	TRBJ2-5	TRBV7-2	CASRQGETQYF	TGTGCCAGCCGTCAAGGAGAGACCCAGTACTTC
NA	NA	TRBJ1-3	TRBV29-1	CSVEAGNTGNTIYF	TGCAGCGTTGAGGCGGGAAATACTGGAAACACCATATATTTT
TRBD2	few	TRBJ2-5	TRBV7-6	CASSLRLAGALQETQYF	TGTGCCAGCAGCCTTAGACTAGCGGGGGCCCTGCAAGAGACCCAGTACTTC
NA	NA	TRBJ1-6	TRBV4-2	CASSQERTENNSPLHF	TGTGCCAGCAGCCAAGAGCGGACAGAGAATAATTCACCCCTCCACTTT
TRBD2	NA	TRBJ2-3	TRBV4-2	CASSHQLASADTQYF	TGTGCCAGCAGCCACCAACTAGCGTCGGCAGATACGCAGTATTTT
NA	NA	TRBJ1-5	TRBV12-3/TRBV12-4	CASSLGGGQPQHF	TGTGCCAGCAGTTTAGGGGGGGGGCAGCCCCAGCATTTT
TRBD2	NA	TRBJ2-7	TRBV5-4	CASSGPGGEGYEQYF	TGTGCCAGCAGCGGCCCGGGCGGGGAGGGGTACGAGCAGTACTTC
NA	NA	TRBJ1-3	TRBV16	CASSQSSAAGSIYF	TGTGCCAGCAGCCAATCGAGCGCCGCTGGGTCCATATATTTT
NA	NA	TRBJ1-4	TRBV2	CASSEQGGTNEKLFF	TGTGCCAGCAGTGAGCAGGGTGGCACTAATGAAAAACTGTTTTTT
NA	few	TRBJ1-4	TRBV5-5	CASSPTGRGEKLFF	TGTGCCAGCAGCCCAACCGGGAGGGGGGAAAAACTGTTTTTT
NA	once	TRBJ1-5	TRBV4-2	CASSQDGQGNQPQHF	TGTGCCAGCAGCCAAGATGGGCAGGGGAATCAGCCCCAGCATTTT
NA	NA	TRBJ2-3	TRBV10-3	CAISGGAEGFTDTQYF	TGTGCCATCAGTGGGGGCGCCGAGGGGTTCACAGATACGCAGTATTTT
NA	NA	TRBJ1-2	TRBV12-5	CASRGYTF	TGTGCTAGTCGGGGCTACACCTTC
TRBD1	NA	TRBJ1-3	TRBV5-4	CASSWKDRGDGNTIYF	TGTGCCAGCAGCTGGAAAGACAGGGGAGATGGAAACACCATATATTTT
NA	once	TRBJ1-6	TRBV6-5	CASSPGSTSPLHF	TGTGCCAGCAGTCCAGGGTCCACGTCACCCCTCCACTTT
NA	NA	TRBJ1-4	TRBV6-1	CASSDRLRNEKLFF	TGTGCCAGCAGTGACAGGTTGAGAAATGAAAAACTGTTTTTT
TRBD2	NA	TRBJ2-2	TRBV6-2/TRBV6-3	CASSGPSGDTGELFF	TGTGCCAGCAGTGGCCCTAGCGGGGACACCGGGGAGCTGTTTTTT
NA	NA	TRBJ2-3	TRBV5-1	CASSLAGGQWDTQYF	TGCGCCAGCAGCTTGGCCGGAGGGCAATGGGATACGCAGTATTTT
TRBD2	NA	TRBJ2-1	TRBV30	CAWSVWPSGGRAYNEQFF	TGTGCCTGGAGTGTATGGCCTAGCGGGGGGCGGGCCTACAATGAGCAGTTCTTC
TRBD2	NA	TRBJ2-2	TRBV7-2	CASSSRTSTGELFF	TGTGCCAGCAGCTCGCGGACTAGCACCGGGGAGCTGTTTTTT
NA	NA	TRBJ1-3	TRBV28	CASTLPGRGGNTIYF	TGTGCCAGCACCTTACCGGGAAGAGGGGGAAACACCATATATTTT
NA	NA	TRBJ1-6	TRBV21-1	CASSAPGQENRSSYNSPLHF	TGTGCCAGCAGCGCCCCCGGCCAAGAAAACCGAAGCTCCTATAATTCACCCCTCCACTTT
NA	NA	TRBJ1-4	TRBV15	CATARGLHEKLFF	TGTGCCACCGCTAGGGGACTGCATGAAAAACTGTTTTTT
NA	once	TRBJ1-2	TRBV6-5	CASSYWSNYGYTF	TGTGCCAGCAGTTATTGGTCTAACTATGGCTACACCTTC
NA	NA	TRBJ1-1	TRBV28	CASSFHPKNVEGAFF	TGTGCCAGCAGTTTCCACCCAAAGAACGTTGAGGGAGCTTTCTTT
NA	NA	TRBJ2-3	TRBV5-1	CASSLASVSTDTQYF	TGCGCCAGCAGCTTGGCCAGCGTTAGCACAGATACGCAGTATTTT
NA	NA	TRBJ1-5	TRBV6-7	CASSPGQSRNQPQHF	TGTGCCAGCAGCCCCGGACAATCTCGCAATCAGCCCCAGCATTTT
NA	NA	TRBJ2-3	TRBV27	CASSRFLSTDTQYF	TGTGCCAGCAGTCGCTTCTTGTCTACAGATACGCAGTATTTT
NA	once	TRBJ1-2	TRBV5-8	CASSFLIGGSGYTF	TGTGCCAGCAGCTTCTTAATCGGAGGGTCGGGCTACACCTTC